This T cell receptor (beta chain) came from a study of a mutant IDH1 vaccine in newly diagnosed glioma. Study context: Radiotherapy alone preceded vaccination by 4-6 weeks; alternatively, vaccination started with temozolomide cycles. Sex distribution of treated patients was about 62% male and around 40% female; mean age was 40.4 years.

The time point is: week 35, safety follow-up. Each dose of the vaccine consisted of 300 ug of mutant IDH1 20-mer peptide, with topical imiquimod. Tumors from donors were new WHO grade 3 or 4 IDH1-mutant astrocytomas with ATRX loss. Worth noting for this clone: Its specificity is unknown.

Here immunoSEQ multiplex PCR was the method, and the copy in TCRdb shows in-frame clones only, minus some. The table includes about 41,000 clones, around 87% detected once. The receptor was isolated from a man aged 35 to 55 with glioma. Sample: PBMCs, taken from a glioma patient whose treatment included an IDH1 peptide vaccine.

The CDR3 DNA is TGTGCCAGCAGCCCCGGCTCGGGCGAGCAGTACTTC. It specifies CASSPGSGEQYF. The chain has TRBV11-2 and TRBJ2-7; D unclear. V lost 5 bases, J lost 6 bases, and 11 bases lay in between. CDR1 is SGHAT, CDR2 FQNNGV, per germline. CDR3 length: 12 residues.